The TCR beta chain described here comes from a study of blood T cells in healthy people across ages. The study, taken as a whole, reports: Roughly linearly, TCR beta diversity per million T cells fell as age increased. Both higher diversity and more naive CD4+ cells marked long-lived donors when set against aged donors.

A sample-barcoded 5' primer and a J-beta primer mix were used in a second PCR of roughly 6 to 12 cycles. TCRdb itself ran the 5' RACE reads through MiXCR, one entry per CDR3 protein. This sample has nearly 1 million distinct CDR3 sequences, with about 51% found just once. Germline values: CDR1 SGHAT, CDR2 FQDESV (reference sequence). This CDR3 has 14 residues. Between the trimmed V and J ends, which lost 0 bases and 3 bases, there was a span of 8 bases. Regarding this clonotype: The antigen is not known.

The source material was blood. This TCR came from a woman in her fifties or sixties in good health. J is TRBJ2-5 and V is TRBV11-1, with D unresolved. CDR3 bases: TGTGCCAGCAGCTTAGCAACCGTGAAAGAGACCCAGTACTTC. Translated, it gives CASSLATVKETQYF.